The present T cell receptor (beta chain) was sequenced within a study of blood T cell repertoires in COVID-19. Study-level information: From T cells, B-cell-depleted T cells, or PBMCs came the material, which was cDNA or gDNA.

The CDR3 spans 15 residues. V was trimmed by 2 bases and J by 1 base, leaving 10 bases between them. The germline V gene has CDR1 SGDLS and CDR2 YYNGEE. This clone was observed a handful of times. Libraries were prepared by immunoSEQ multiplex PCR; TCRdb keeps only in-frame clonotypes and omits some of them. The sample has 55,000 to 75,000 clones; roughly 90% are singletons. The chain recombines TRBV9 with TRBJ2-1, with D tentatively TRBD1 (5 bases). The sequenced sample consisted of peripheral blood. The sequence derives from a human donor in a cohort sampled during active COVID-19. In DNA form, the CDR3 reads TGTGCCAGCAGCGTTAATAGGGGTTCCTACAATGAGCAGTTCTTC. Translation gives CASSVNRGSYNEQFF. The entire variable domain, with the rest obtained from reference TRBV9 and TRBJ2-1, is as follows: DSGVTQTPKHLITATGQRVTLRCSPRSGDLSVYWYQQSLDQGLQFLIQYYNGEERAKGNILERFSAQQFPDLHSELNLSSLELGDSALYFCASSVNRGSYNEQFFGPGTRLTVL.